A single sample is the source of the 20 T cell receptor beta chains below, sequenced in a study of glioma-infiltrating T cells. TCR alpha and beta CDR3 regions were amplified from RNA using iRepertoire nested multiplex PCR. One entry per CDR3 protein, called by TCRdb with MiXCR from the multiplex PCR reads. The sample holds under 150,000 distinct CDR3 sequences, about 22% seen once. Sequencing used glioma tissue, nonneoplastic brain tissue, or PBMCs (not recorded which). The receptors shown here come from a human donor with low-grade glioma or glioblastoma, undergoing nonglioma brain surgery, or in good health (not recorded which).

To note about this clonotype: An end of the junction differs from the germline gene, which may be a read error. The chain has TRBV6-6 and TRBJ1-5; no definite D call. This CDR3 contains 16 residues. Germline values: CDR1 MNHNY, CDR2 SVGAGI (reference sequence). The DNA of the CDR3 is TGTGCCAGCAGTTACTCGGGCTCTTTTGGCAATCAGACCCAGCATTTT. Amino acids: CASSYSGSFGNQTQHF.

The chain recombines TRBV3-1 with TRBJ2-7, with 9 positions matching TRBD1. Germline-derived CDR1 and CDR2 are LGHDT and YNNKEL (reference sequence). J gave up 6 bases and V 1 base, and 4 bases lay outside the gene matches. The CDR3 is 14 residues long. The DNA for the CDR3 is TGTGCCAGCAGCCAAGGGACAGGGGAAAGCGAGCAGTACGTC. Translated, it gives CASSQGTGESEQYV.

This clonotype was observed at least ten times. CDR3: CASSQAGITEAFF. The CDR3 nucleotides are TGCGCCAGCAGCCAAGCTGGGATCACTGAAGCTTTCTTT. The chain carries TRBV4-1 and TRBJ1-1, with D uncertain. CDR1 and CDR2 from the germline V gene are MGHRA and YSYEKL. Between the trimmed V and J ends, which lost 1 base and 4 bases, there was a span of 7 bases. This CDR3 has 13 residues.

As regards this clonotype: A junction end diverges from the germline sequence, so it may reflect a read error. V is TRBV5-4 and J is TRBJ1-5, with 7 bases that match TRBD1. Germline CDR1 and CDR2: SGHNT and YYREEE (reference sequence). This CDR3 region has 14 residues. The CDR3 DNA reads as TGCGCCAGCAGCGATGGAGGGGGCGTTCAGCCCCAGCATTTT. Its protein is CASSDGGGVQPQHF.

This clonotype was observed many times. The CDR3 DNA sequence: TGTGCCAGCAGCCAAGGGACTCCTTACAATGAGCAGTTCTTC. It yields the protein CASSQGTPYNEQFF. This chain uses TRBV3-1 with TRBJ2-1; D possibly corresponds to TRBD2 (5 bases). V shed 1 base and J shed 4 bases, with 8 bases lying between them. The V gene's germline CDR1 is LGHDT and CDR2 YNNKEL (reference sequence). The CDR3 covers 14 residues.

This clonotype came up many times. The J gene is TRBJ1-5, the V gene TRBV7-9; tentatively, D is TRBD1 (5 bases). CDR1 and CDR2 from the germline V gene are SEHNR and FQNEAQ (reference sequence). This CDR3 spans 17 amino acids. The V end was cut by 3 bases, the J end by 3 bases, with 18 bases between. CDR3 DNA sequence: TGTGCCAGCAGCTTCTCGGCGGACGGGGGTTTCAATCAGCCCCAGCATTTT. This codes for CASSFSADGGFNQPQHF.

A word on this clonotype: Just one base apart from a much larger clone, this may be a read error. The CDR3 spells CGTGKAPYATNERLFF. The DNA of the CDR3 is TGCGGAACCGGAAAAGCTCCGTATGCAACTAATGAAAGACTGTTTTTT. The V gene is TRBV20-1, the J gene TRBJ1-4; D gene ambiguous. This CDR3 region has 16 residues. Germline CDR1 DFQATT, CDR2 SNEGSKA (reference sequence).

The table lists this clonotype with a few counts. A much larger clone differs by one base, so this may be a read error. V is TRBV27 and J is TRBJ1-5, with D hard to call. The CDR3 has 13 amino acids. In germline, CDR1 is MNHEY, CDR2 SMNVEV (reference sequence). V shed 3 bases and J shed 3 bases, with 6 bases lying between them. CDR3: CASSFKPNQPQHF. CDR3 bases: TGTGCCAGCAGTTTCAAGCCCAATCAGCCCCAGCATTTT.

This clonotype was recorded at least ten times. This chain connects TRBV24-1 to TRBJ2-3; no clear D. Germline V lookup: CDR1 KGHDR, CDR2 SFDVKD. The length of the CDR3 is 14 residues. V dropped 3 bases and J dropped 7 bases, with 13 bases sitting between them. The CDR3 bases are TGTGCCACCAGTGATCTCTTGAACACCCATACGCAGTATTTT. Amino acids: CATSDLLNTHTQYF.

This clonotype was found many times. The rearrangement joins TRBV27 to TRBJ2-7; weak D call: TRBD1 (6 bases). Germline loops: CDR1 MNHEY, CDR2 SMNVEV (reference sequence). V was pared by 5 bases and J by 2 bases, with 19 bases between. The CDR3 sequence is 16 residues long. CDR3 region: CASSPNRASTPYEQYV. The CDR3 region has the DNA TGTGCCAGCAGTCCCAACAGGGCTTCCACTCCCTACGAGCAGTACGTC.

The chain uses TRBV29-1 and TRBJ1-1; D not resolved. The CDR3 covers 14 residues. Germline CDR1 is SQVTM and CDR2 is ANQGSEA. V was shortened by 3 bases and J by 0 bases, with 11 bases between the two germline ends. CDR3 loop: CSVEFGRLNTEAFF. In nucleotides, the CDR3 is TGCAGCGTTGAGTTTGGCAGACTGAACACTGAAGCTTTCTTT.

The sample holds many counts of this clonotype. The chain recombines TRBV20-1 with TRBJ1-1, with D possibly TRBD1 on 6 matching bases. This CDR3 is built from 15 residues. From germline, CDR1 is DFQATT and CDR2 SNEGSKA (reference sequence). V shed 2 bases and J shed 0 bases, with 13 bases lying between them. CDR3 DNA sequence: TGCAGTGCTAGATCCTTCTCAGGGGTGAACACTGAAGCTTTCTTT. Its translation is CSARSFSGVNTEAFF.

J is TRBJ1-5 and V is TRBV5-1; tentative D call: TRBD1 (5 bases). This CDR3 spans 14 amino acids. Germline-derived CDR1 and CDR2 are SGHRS and YFSETQ. V was cut by 4 bases and J by 3 bases, with 11 bases left in between. CDR3 in amino acids: CASSVGTFNQPQHF. In DNA, the CDR3 is TGCGCCAGCAGCGTGGGGACCTTCAATCAGCCCCAGCATTTT.

This clonotype was observed many times. The gene calls are TRBV4-1 and TRBJ2-1, with D perhaps matching TRBD1 (6 bases). CDR3 length equals 14 residues. With 2 bases removed from V and 5 bases from J, the gap between germline ends came to 10 bases. Germline values: CDR1 MGHRA, CDR2 YSYEKL. For the CDR3, the DNA is TGCGCCAGCAGCCAAAGGGCAGGGGACAATGAGCAGTTCTTC. The encoded protein is CASSQRAGDNEQFF.

V usage is TRBV20-1 and J usage is TRBJ2-6, with D unresolved. With 3 bases removed from V and 2 bases from J, the gap between germline ends came to 8 bases. The CDR3 sequence is 14 residues long. Germline CDR1 and CDR2: DFQATT and SNEGSKA (reference sequence). The CDR3 sequence is CSARNRAGANVLTF. The CDR3 DNA sequence: TGCAGTGCTAGGAACCGGGCTGGGGCCAACGTCCTGACTTTC.

A remark on this clonotype: This may arise from a read error, as a much more abundant clone is one base away. The V call is TRBV24-1, the J call TRBJ1-1; D is ambiguous. The length of the CDR3 is 13 residues. CDR1 and CDR2 from the germline V gene are KGHDR and SFDVKD. This CDR3 reads CATSFAENNEAFF. In DNA form, the CDR3 reads TGTGCCACCAGTTTTGCAGAGAACAATGAAGCTTTCTTT.

This clonotype came up many times. This sequence joins TRBV20-1 and TRBJ2-1; 11 bases line up with TRBD2. J was trimmed by 4 bases and V by 6 bases; bases with no gene match: 5. Germline loops: CDR1 DFQATT, CDR2 SNEGSKA (reference sequence). The CDR3 totals 14 residues. The CDR3 region is CSAYTSGGYNEQFF. The CDR3 nucleotides are TGCAGTGCCTATACTAGCGGGGGTTACAATGAGCAGTTCTTC.

CDR3 protein: CSGAQGVGNQPQHF. The CDR3 coding sequence is TGCAGTGGCGCACAGGGCGTCGGCAATCAGCCCCAGCATTTT. J is TRBJ1-5 and V is TRBV20-1, with a possible D match to TRBD1 (6 bases). V shed 7 bases and J shed 2 bases, with 15 bases lying between them. Germline assignment: CDR1 DFQATT and CDR2 SNEGSKA (reference sequence). The CDR3 is 14 amino acids.

V and J are TRBV20-1 and TRBJ2-2; the match to TRBD2 covers 11 bases. The ends lost 5 bases at V and 4 bases at J; junction bases unmatched: 6. The CDR3 has 15 amino acids. The V gene's germline CDR1 is DFQATT and CDR2 SNEGSKA (reference sequence). The CDR3 loop reads CSAYTSGGGTGELFF. The CDR3 DNA reads TGCAGTGCTTATACTAGCGGGGGCGGCACCGGGGAGCTGTTTTTT.

The chain links TRBV24-1 to TRBJ2-5, with 7 bases fitting TRBD1. Germline V gene lookup returns CDR1 KGHDR and CDR2 SFDVKD. CDR3 length equals 15 residues. Trimming cost V 4 bases and J 2 bases; bases outside gene matches: 6. CDR3 sequence reads: CATSDRGQLQETQYF. Written as DNA, the CDR3 is TGTGCCACCAGTGACCGGGGACAGCTACAAGAGACCCAGTACTTC.